The clone carrying this TCR beta chain was observed at least ten times. Its antigen is unidentified. This sample is part of a study of T-cell memory formation after mild COVID-19. The study's findings and limits: That cross-reactive memory joined was suggested by some responding clones appearing in pre-infection memory. While clones contracting from day 15 to 85 were balanced between CD4 and CD8, later expanders leaned CD4+.

From germline, CDR1 is MNHEY and CDR2 SVGAGI. V gave up 8 bases and J gave up 4 bases, with 11 bases separating them. The CDR3 is 12 residues long. TCRdb recomputed calls from the 5' RACE reads with MiXCR, one row per CDR3 protein. This table has 14,000 to 15,000 distinct CDR3 sequences, 20% to 25% appearing once. The chain couples TRBV6-5 to TRBJ1-1, with a tentative D call TRBD1 (6 bases). The receptor was isolated from a man aged 18 to 35 who had mild COVID-19 (a few samples of this study predate the infection). Cell type and time point are not known. The sequenced sample was PBMCs or a T cell subset sorted from them (not recorded which). CDR3 in DNA: TGTGCCAGCGCACAGGGATCCACTGAAGCTTTCTTT. Translation: CASAQGSTEAFF.